The following is a T cell receptor (beta chain) sequence with its context. Its antigen is still unknown. V was pared by 2 bases and J by 10 bases, with 4 bases of the junction left unmatched. This CDR3 region has 13 residues. Germline lookup yields CDR1 SGHDT and CDR2 YYEEEE. The data are from a study of T cells in pancreatic ductal adenocarcinoma. The protocol was immunoSEQ multiplex PCR, while the TCRdb copy is restricted to in-frame clones and leaves out a portion. The sample includes under 15,000 clones, approximately 90% of them seen just once. The selected patients with pancreatic ductal adenocarcinoma had surgery but no neoadjuvant therapy. Study-wide results and limits: Tumors hold more CD45RO+ effector T cells, which may bias toward lower diversity.

The clonotype comes from a human donor with pancreatic ductal adenocarcinoma. The sequencing sample was made of PBMCs. The chain employs TRBV5-6 and TRBJ2-1; 9 bases match TRBD2. The DNA for the CDR3 is TGTGCCAGCAGCTTTGGGACTAGCCGGGAGCAGTTCTTC. Its translation is CASSFGTSREQFF.